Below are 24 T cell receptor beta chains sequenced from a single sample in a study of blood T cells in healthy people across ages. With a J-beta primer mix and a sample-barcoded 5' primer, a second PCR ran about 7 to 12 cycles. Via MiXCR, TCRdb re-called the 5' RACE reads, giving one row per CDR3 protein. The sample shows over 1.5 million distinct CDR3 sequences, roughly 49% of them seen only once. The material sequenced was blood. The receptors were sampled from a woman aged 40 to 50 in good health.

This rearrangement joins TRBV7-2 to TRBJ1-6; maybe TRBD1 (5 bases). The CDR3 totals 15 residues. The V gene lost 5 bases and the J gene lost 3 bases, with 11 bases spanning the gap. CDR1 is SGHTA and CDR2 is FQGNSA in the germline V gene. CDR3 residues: CASSPSGLYNSPLHF. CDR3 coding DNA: TGTGCCAGCAGCCCGTCAGGGCTCTATAATTCACCCCTCCACTTT.

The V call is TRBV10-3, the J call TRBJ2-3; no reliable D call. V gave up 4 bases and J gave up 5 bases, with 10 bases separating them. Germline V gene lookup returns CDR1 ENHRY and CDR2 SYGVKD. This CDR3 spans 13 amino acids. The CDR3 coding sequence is TGTGCCATCAGTGGACAACAAGGAGATACGCAGTATTTT. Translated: CAISGQQGDTQYF.

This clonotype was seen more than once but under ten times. The CDR3 DNA sequence: TGTGCCAGCAGTTTTGCCGGGACAGTTGGGACCTACGAGCAGTACTTC. It yields the protein CASSFAGTVGTYEQYF. The chain joins TRBV28 to TRBJ2-7, with 7 bases that match TRBD1. The CDR3 is made up of 16 amino acids. The V segment lost 3 bases and the J segment 2 bases; nucleotides outside the gene matches: 10. Germline loops: CDR1 MDHEN, CDR2 SYDVKM.

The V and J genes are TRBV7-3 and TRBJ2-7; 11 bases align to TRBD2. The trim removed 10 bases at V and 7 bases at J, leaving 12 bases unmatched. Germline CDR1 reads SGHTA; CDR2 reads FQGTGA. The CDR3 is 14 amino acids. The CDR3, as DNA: TGTGCCACCCGTAGCGGGGGGGCGGACAATGAGCAGTACTTC. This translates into CATRSGGADNEQYF.

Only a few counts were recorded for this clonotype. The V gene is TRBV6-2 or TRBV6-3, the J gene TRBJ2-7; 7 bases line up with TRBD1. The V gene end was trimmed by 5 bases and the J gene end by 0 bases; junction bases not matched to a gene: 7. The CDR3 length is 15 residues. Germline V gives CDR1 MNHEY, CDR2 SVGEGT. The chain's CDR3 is CASSPRQGFSYEQYF. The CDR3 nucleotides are TGTGCCAGCAGTCCCCGACAGGGTTTCTCCTACGAGCAGTACTTC.

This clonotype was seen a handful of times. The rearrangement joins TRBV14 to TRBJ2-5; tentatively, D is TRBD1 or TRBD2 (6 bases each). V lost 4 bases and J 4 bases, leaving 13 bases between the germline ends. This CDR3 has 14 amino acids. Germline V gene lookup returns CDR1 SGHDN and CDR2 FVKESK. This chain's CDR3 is CASSLIRGGETQYF. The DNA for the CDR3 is TGTGCCAGCAGCCTTATCAGGGGAGGAGAGACCCAGTACTTC.

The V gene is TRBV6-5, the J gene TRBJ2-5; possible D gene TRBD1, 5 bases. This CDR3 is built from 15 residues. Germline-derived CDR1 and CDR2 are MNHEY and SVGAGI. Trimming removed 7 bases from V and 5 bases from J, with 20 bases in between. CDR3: CASTPGGAPRETQYF. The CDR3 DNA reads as TGTGCCAGCACCCCTGGTGGGGCGCCCCGGGAGACCCAGTACTTC.

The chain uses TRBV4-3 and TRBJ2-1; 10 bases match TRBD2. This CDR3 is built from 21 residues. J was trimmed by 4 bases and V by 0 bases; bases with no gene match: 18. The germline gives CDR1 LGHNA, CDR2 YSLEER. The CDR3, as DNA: TGCGCCAGCAGCCAAGATAGTGTTCTCGCCTATAGCGGGGGGAATTACAATGAGCAGTTCTTC. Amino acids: CASSQDSVLAYSGGNYNEQFF.

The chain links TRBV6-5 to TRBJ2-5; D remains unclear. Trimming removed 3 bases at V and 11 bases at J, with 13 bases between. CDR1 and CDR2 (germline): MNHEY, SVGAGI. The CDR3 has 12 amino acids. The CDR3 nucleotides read TGTGCCAGCAGTTATCGGAGAGGAGAGCAGTACTTC. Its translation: CASSYRRGEQYF.

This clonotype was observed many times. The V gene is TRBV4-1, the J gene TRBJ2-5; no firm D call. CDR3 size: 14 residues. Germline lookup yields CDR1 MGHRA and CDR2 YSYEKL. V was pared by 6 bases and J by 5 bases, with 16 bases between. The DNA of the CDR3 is TGCGCCAGCAGTCCCCTCGGTAGACTCGAGACCCAGTACTTC. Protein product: CASSPLGRLETQYF.

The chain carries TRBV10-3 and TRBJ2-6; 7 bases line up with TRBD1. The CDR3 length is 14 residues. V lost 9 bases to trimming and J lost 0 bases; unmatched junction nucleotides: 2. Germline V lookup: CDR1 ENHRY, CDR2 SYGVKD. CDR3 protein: CAITGDSGANVLTF. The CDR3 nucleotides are TGTGCCATTACAGGGGACTCTGGGGCCAACGTCCTGACTTTC.

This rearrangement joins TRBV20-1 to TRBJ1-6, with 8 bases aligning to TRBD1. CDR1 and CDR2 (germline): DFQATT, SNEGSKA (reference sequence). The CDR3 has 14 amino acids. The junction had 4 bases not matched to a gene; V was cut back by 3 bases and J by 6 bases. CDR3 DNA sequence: TGCAGTGCTAGGGCAGGGGGCACTAATTCACCCCTCCACTTT. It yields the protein CSARAGGTNSPLHF.

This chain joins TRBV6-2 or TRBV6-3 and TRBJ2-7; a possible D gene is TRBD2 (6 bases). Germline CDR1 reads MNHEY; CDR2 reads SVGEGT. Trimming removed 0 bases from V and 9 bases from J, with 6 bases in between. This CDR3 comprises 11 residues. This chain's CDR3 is CASSYSGRQYF. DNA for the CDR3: TGTGCCAGCAGTTACTCCGGGAGGCAGTACTTC.

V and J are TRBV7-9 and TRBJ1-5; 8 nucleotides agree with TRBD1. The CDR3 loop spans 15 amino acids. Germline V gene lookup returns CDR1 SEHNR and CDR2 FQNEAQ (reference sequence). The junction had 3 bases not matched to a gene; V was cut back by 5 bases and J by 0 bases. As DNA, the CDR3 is TGTGCCAGCAGCGATACAGGGGGTAGCAATCAGCCCCAGCATTTT. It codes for CASSDTGGSNQPQHF.

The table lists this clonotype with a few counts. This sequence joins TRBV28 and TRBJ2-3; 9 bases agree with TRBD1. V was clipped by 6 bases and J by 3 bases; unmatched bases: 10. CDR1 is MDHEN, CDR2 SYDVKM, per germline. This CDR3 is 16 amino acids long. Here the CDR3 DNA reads TGTGCCAGCAGCGCTAACAGGGGGCTAGGGACAGATACGCAGTATTTT. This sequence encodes CASSANRGLGTDTQYF.

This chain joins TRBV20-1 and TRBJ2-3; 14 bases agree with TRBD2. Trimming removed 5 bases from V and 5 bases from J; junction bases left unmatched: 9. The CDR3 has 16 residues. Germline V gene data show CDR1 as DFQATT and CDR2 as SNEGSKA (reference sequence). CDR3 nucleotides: TGCAGTGCTCTCGACAGGACTAGCGGGGGGAAAGATACGCAGTATTTT. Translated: CSALDRTSGGKDTQYF.

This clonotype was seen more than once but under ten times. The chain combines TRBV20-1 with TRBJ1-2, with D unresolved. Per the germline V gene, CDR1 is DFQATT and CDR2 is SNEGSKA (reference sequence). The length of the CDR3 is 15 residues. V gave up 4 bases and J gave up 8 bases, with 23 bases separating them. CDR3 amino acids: CSATSLVDGSNGYTF. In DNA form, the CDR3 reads TGCAGTGCTACTAGCTTGGTGGACGGATCCAACGGCTACACCTTC.

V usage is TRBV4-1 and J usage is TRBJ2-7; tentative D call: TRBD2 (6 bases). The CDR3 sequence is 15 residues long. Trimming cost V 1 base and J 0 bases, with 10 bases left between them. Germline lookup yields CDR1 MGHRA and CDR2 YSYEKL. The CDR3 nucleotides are TGCGCCAGCAGCCAAGTGGGGGGTCTCTCCTACGAGCAGTACTTC. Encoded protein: CASSQVGGLSYEQYF.

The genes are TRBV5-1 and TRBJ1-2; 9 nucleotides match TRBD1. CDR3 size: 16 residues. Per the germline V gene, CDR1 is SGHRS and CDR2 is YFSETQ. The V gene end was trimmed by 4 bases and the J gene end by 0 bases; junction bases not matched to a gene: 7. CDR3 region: CASSRGQGISNYGYTF. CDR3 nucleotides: TGCGCCAGCAGCCGCGGACAGGGGATATCTAACTATGGCTACACCTTC.

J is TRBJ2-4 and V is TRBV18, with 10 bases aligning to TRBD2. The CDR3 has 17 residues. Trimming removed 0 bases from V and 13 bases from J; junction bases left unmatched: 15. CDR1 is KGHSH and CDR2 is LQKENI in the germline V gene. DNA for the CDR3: TGTGCCAGCTCACCACCGGCTAGCGGGGGTGCCTACAATGAGCAGTACTTC. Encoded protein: CASSPPASGGAYNEQYF. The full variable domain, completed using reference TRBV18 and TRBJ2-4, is NAGVMQNPRHLVRRRGQEARLRCSPMKGHSHVYWYRQLPEEGLKFMVYLQKENIIDESGMPKERFSAEFPKEGPSILRIQQVVRGDSAAYFCASSPPASGGAYNEQYFGAGTRLSVL.

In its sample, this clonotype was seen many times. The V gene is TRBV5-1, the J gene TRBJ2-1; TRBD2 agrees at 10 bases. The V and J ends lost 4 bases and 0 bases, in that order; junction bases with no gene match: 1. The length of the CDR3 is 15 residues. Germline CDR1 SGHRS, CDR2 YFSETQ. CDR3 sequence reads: CASSPSGGSYNEQFF. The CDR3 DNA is TGCGCCAGCAGCCCTAGCGGGGGCTCCTACAATGAGCAGTTCTTC.

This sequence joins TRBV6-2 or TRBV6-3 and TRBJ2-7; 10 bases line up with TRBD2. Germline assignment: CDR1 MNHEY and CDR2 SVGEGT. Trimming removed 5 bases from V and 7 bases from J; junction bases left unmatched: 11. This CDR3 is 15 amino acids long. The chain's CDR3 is CASSISRLAGNEQYF. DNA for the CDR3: TGTGCCAGCAGTATTTCGAGACTAGCGGGCAATGAGCAGTACTTC.

In nucleotides, the CDR3 is TGTGCCAGCAGTTACTCAGGCGGGGGGGGGAATGAGCAGTTCTTC. Translation: CASSYSGGGGNEQFF. V and J are TRBV6-2 or TRBV6-3 and TRBJ2-1, with TRBD2 matching 9 bases. V trimming: 0 bases; J trimming: 7 bases; junction bases outside the gene matches: 4. This CDR3 comprises 15 residues. Germline-derived CDR1 and CDR2 are MNHEY and SVGEGT.

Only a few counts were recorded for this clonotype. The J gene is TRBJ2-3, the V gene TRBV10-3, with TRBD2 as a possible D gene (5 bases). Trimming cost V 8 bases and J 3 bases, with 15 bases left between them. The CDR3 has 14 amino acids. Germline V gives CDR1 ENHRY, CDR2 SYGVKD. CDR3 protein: CAIQLEAQTDTQYF. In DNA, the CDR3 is TGTGCCATCCAACTAGAAGCACAGACAGATACGCAGTATTTT.